Listed below are T cell receptor beta chains from one sample, sequenced in a study of spatial heterogeneity in lung cancer. Using its own MiXCR run on the 5' RACE reads, TCRdb lists one record per CDR3 protein. Found here are 60,000 to 75,000 distinct CDR3 sequences, roughly 6.4% of them singletons; the top ten hold approximately 15%. Sequenced here: PBMCs, sampled at surgery. The origin of the receptors is a female donor with early-stage non-small cell lung cancer. Both conserved end residues are part of each CDR3. The D gene is left open where the match is weak. Clone size is stated in some rows and not others, as once, few, many or a class when expanded.

>.|TRBV12-3/TRBV12-4|.|TRBJ1-4
TGTGCCAGCAGTCCGGGACCGGGGGGAAAACTGTTTTTT
CASSPGPGGKLFF
>.|TRBV6-1|TRBD2|TRBJ2-7
TGTGCCAGCACTCTAGCGGGGTTATACGAGCAGTACTTC
CASTLAGLYEQYF
>many|TRBV5-1|.|TRBJ1-1
TGCGCCAGCAGCTTGCGGGACACTGAAGCTTTCTTT
CASSLRDTEAFF
>few|TRBV3-1|TRBD1|TRBJ2-6
TGTGCCAGCAGCCCACACACCCCGGGACAGGGGGTCCTCTCTGGGGCCAACGTCCTGACTTTC
CASSPHTPGQGVLSGANVLTF
>many|TRBV7-2|.|TRBJ1-5
TGTGCCAGCAGCCCCAACGGTGGGGGCAATCAGCCCCAGCATTTT
CASSPNGGGNQPQHF
>many|TRBV7-8|.|TRBJ1-6
TGTGCCAGCAGCTTAGGAACAGGTTGGAATTCACCCCTCCACTTT
CASSLGTGWNSPLHF
>many|TRBV28|TRBD1|TRBJ2-7
TGTGCCAGCATCTCCGGGACAGGGATTTACGAGCAGTACTTC
CASISGTGIYEQYF
>.|TRBV28|TRBD1|TRBJ2-7
TGTGCCAGCAGTCCCGGACAGGGTGCCTACGAGCAGTACTTC
CASSPGQGAYEQYF
>many|TRBV6-1|.|TRBJ2-3
TGTGCCAGCAGCCCCTTGGGGTGGGCTAGCACAGATACGCAGTATTTT
CASSPLGWASTDTQYF
>.|TRBV3-1|TRBD1|TRBJ2-1
TGTGCCAGCAGCCCCACCGGGACAGGGGGGCTCAATGAGCAGTTCTTC
CASSPTGTGGLNEQFF
>.|TRBV25-1|.|TRBJ2-5
TGTGCCAGCAGTGAAGTCGGGGGAGGAGAGACCCAGTACTTC
CASSEVGGGETQYF
>many|TRBV29-1|TRBD1|TRBJ2-6
TGCAGCGTGACAGGGGTGGCTCCTGGGGCCAACGTCCTGACTTTC
CSVTGVAPGANVLTF
>many|TRBV28|TRBD2|TRBJ2-5
TGTGCCAGCAGTTCGGACCTTCTAGCGGGGGGCGAGACCCAGTACTTC
CASSSDLLAGGETQYF
>many|TRBV20-1|.|TRBJ2-2
TGCAGTGCTAGAGATCCGGGGGCGAGGGGCACCGGGGAGCTGTTTTTT
CSARDPGARGTGELFF
>many|TRBV12-3/TRBV12-4|TRBD1|TRBJ1-2
TGTGCCAGCAGCCCCGGGACAGTTAACTATGGCTACACCTTC
CASSPGTVNYGYTF
>many|TRBV20-1|TRBD1|TRBJ1-1
TGCAGTGCTGGGTCCCGGGACAGGGACACTGAAGCTTTCTTT
CSAGSRDRDTEAFF
>many|TRBV10-3|.|TRBJ1-6
TGTGCCATCGGGCGAAGCGGGGGGAATTCACCCCTCCACTTT
CAIGRSGGNSPLHF
>many|TRBV7-3|.|TRBJ1-1
TGTGCCAGCGGGGGCCAGAACACTGAAGCTTTCTTT
CASGGQNTEAFF
>.|TRBV9|.|TRBJ1-2
TGTGCCAGCAGCCAAGACGGAACTGTCTATGGCTACACCTTC
CASSQDGTVYGYTF
>many|TRBV10-3|.|TRBJ1-1
TGTGCCATCAGTTTCGACAGAACGAACACTGAAGCTTTCTTT
CAISFDRTNTEAFF
>many|TRBV7-3|.|TRBJ1-6
TGTGCCAGCAGCTTAACTGGGGGGGATTCACCCCTCCACTTT
CASSLTGGDSPLHF
>many|TRBV7-6|.|TRBJ2-7
TGTGCCAGCAGCTTAGCGCAAGCGGAGTCCTACGAGCAGTACTTC
CASSLAQAESYEQYF
>few|TRBV3-1|.|TRBJ2-3
TGTGCCAGCAGCCCAAAGTGGGGCCGCACAGATACGCAGTATTTT
CASSPKWGRTDTQYF
>many|TRBV5-1|.|TRBJ1-1
TGCGCCAGCAGCCCGCAAGCCATGAACACTGAAGCTTTCTTT
CASSPQAMNTEAFF
>.|TRBV20-1|TRBD2|TRBJ2-3
TGCAGTGCTAGAGATGGGGCGGGAGGGTTAAATACGCAGTATTTT
CSARDGAGGLNTQYF
>.|TRBV2|.|TRBJ1-1
TGTGCCAGCAGTGACGGGGGGAACACTGAAGCTTTCTTT
CASSDGGNTEAFF
>many|TRBV29-1|TRBD2|TRBJ2-1
TGCAGCGTTGCGGGGACTAGAGAGTCGGGGGACAATGAGCAGTTCTTC
CSVAGTRESGDNEQFF
>.|TRBV28|TRBD1|TRBJ1-5
TGTGCCAGCGGGACAGCGTGGGGCAATCAGCCCCAGCATTTT
CASGTAWGNQPQHF
>.|TRBV20-1|.|TRBJ2-3
TGCAGTGCCAGAAAATCCGGGACCTCAAACACAGATACGCAGTATTTT
CSARKSGTSNTDTQYF
>few|TRBV7-6|TRBD2|TRBJ2-1
TGTGCCAGCAGCCAAGCGGGAGCGCATGGGAATGAGCAGTTCTTC
CASSQAGAHGNEQFF
>many|TRBV7-7|TRBD2|TRBJ2-1
TGTGCCAGCAGCTCGGGACTAGCGGGAGTCGATGAGCAGTTCTTC
CASSSGLAGVDEQFF
>many|TRBV28|.|TRBJ1-6
TGTGCCAGCAGTTTAAATACAGCCCGAAAAGTTAATTCACCCCTCCACTTT
CASSLNTARKVNSPLHF
>.|TRBV29-1|.|TRBJ1-2
TGCAGCGTTGATAAGGGACTACCGGGCTATGGCTACACCTTC
CSVDKGLPGYGYTF
>many|TRBV9|.|TRBJ2-3
TGTGCCAGCAGCGTAGGCGGGGGCGCATATACGCAGTATTTT
CASSVGGGAYTQYF
>few|TRBV12-5|.|TRBJ2-2
TGTGCTAGTGGTTTGCGACGGGGCCCCTCCACCGGGGAGCTGTTTTTT
CASGLRRGPSTGELFF
>few|TRBV20-1|.|TRBJ2-1
TGCAGTGCTAGGAGGCCCAGCTCCTACAATGAGCAGTTCTTC
CSARRPSSYNEQFF
>many|TRBV18|.|TRBJ1-1
TGTGCCAGCTCACCGGGCCTCCAGAACACTGAAGCTTTCTTT
CASSPGLQNTEAFF
>.|TRBV20-1|TRBD1|TRBJ1-2
TGCAGTGCTAGAGGGGACAGGGCGGACTATGGCTACACCTTC
CSARGDRADYGYTF
>.|TRBV19|.|TRBJ2-1
TGTGCCAGTAGTATGGTGACAGACTACAATGAGCAGTTCTTC
CASSMVTDYNEQFF
>many|TRBV5-1|TRBD2|TRBJ2-7
TGCGCCAGCAGCTTGCTGATAGCGGGAGGGTACGAGCAGTACTTC
CASSLLIAGGYEQYF
>many|TRBV29-1|.|TRBJ1-3
TGCAGCGTTGAACACAGGGATATCGTTCATGGAAACACCATATATTTT
CSVEHRDIVHGNTIYF
>.|TRBV6-6|.|TRBJ1-3
TGTGCCAGCAGTCCGGGCCCTGTCACGGACACCATATATTTT
CASSPGPVTDTIYF
>few|TRBV29-1|.|TRBJ1-2
TGCAGCGTTGAAGATACAGGAGGAGGTGGCTACACCTTC
CSVEDTGGGGYTF
>few|TRBV12-3/TRBV12-4|.|TRBJ2-1
TGTGCCAGCAGCCCCCTCAGCGTAGGGAATGAGCAGTTCTTC
CASSPLSVGNEQFF
>.|TRBV28|.|TRBJ2-4
TGTGCCAGCAGGACACGAGCCAAAAACATTCAGTACTTC
CASRTRAKNIQYF
>many|TRBV29-1|.|TRBJ1-1
TGCAGCGTTATTATTGGTACGGGGACTGAAGCTTTCTTT
CSVIIGTGTEAFF
>.|TRBV7-2|TRBD1|TRBJ2-2
TGTGCCAGCAGCTTAAGGGGGCAGAGGGCCGGGGAGCTGTTTTTT
CASSLRGQRAGELFF
>many|TRBV20-1|TRBD1|TRBJ1-1
TGCAGTGCTAGACAACCTTGGACAGGGCGCTACACTGAAGCTTTCTTT
CSARQPWTGRYTEAFF
>many|TRBV7-6|TRBD1|TRBJ2-7
TGTGCCAGCAGCCTTCGGACAGGGAGTGATTACGAGCAGTACTTC
CASSLRTGSDYEQYF
>many|TRBV4-1|.|TRBJ2-3
TGCGCCAGCAGCCACCGGGGGGCGGGAGATACGCAGTATTTT
CASSHRGAGDTQYF